The 8 T cell receptor beta chains reported below all come from one sample, sequenced in a study of T cells after yellow fever vaccination. TCRdb passed the 5' RACE reads through MiXCR, listing each CDR3 protein once. The data show hundreds of thousands of distinct CDR3 sequences, about a sixth seen once. Source: PBMCs, taken 5 days after the first yellow fever vaccination. These TCRs come from a man aged 18 to 30 who received the YFV17D yellow fever vaccine.

The J gene is TRBJ2-7, the V gene TRBV6-1, with 9 nucleotides matching TRBD1. The ends lost 6 bases at V and 1 base at J; junction bases unmatched: 7. The germline gives CDR1 MNHNS, CDR2 SASEGT. The CDR3 has 15 amino acids. CDR3: CASSAPGQGSYEQYF. As DNA, the CDR3 is TGTGCCAGCAGCGCTCCGGGACAGGGATCCTACGAGCAGTACTTC.

J is TRBJ2-4 and V is TRBV6-1; 11 positions match TRBD1. The trim removed 6 bases at V and 9 bases at J, leaving 10 bases unmatched. The CDR3 has 15 residues. Germline lookup yields CDR1 MNHNS and CDR2 SASEGT. CDR3 residues: CASSIGTGGNGIQYF. CDR3 nucleotide sequence: TGTGCCAGCAGCATTGGGACAGGGGGTAACGGCATTCAGTACTTC.

V and J are TRBV7-9 and TRBJ1-4, with TRBD1 matching over 9 bases. CDR1 SEHNR and CDR2 FQNEAQ come from the germline V gene (reference sequence). This CDR3 region has 17 residues. V shed 3 bases and J 4 bases; nucleotides not matched to a gene: 9. CDR3 DNA sequence: TGTGCCAGCAGCTTTAACATACAGGGGGCCTTTAATGAAAAACTGTTTTTT. As protein: CASSFNIQGAFNEKLFF.

As concerns this clonotype: This clone may be a read error of a much larger clone one base away. The chain has TRBV12-3 or TRBV12-4 and TRBJ2-2, with D unresolved. Deletions cut 3 bases from V and 7 bases from J, with 15 bases between. The CDR3 length is 15 residues. This CDR3 is CASSLMQVKGGELFF. The DNA for the CDR3 is TGTGCCAGCAGTTTGATGCAGGTGAAGGGCGGGGAGCTGTTTTTT.

V is TRBV11-3 and J is TRBJ2-3; D is uncertain. This CDR3 has 14 amino acids. Between the trimmed V and J ends, which lost 5 bases and 0 bases, there was a span of 9 bases. CDR1 is SGHNT, CDR2 YENEEA, per germline. For the CDR3, the DNA is TGTGCCAGCAGCGCGAGAACTAGCACAGATACGCAGTATTTT. It encodes CASSARTSTDTQYF.

This chain links TRBV7-2 with TRBJ1-2; weak D call: TRBD1 (5 bases). V gave up 6 bases and J gave up 4 bases, with 18 bases separating them. Germline-derived CDR1 and CDR2 are SGHTA and FQGNSA. This CDR3 has 15 amino acids. CDR3 nucleotide sequence: TGTGCCAGCAGGCTAGGCGGGGGGGTAATCTATGGCTACACCTTC. Residues: CASRLGGGVIYGYTF.

This clonotype was seen a handful of times. The V call is TRBV5-1, the J call TRBJ2-3, with D perhaps being TRBD1 or TRBD2 (6 bases each). V was cut by 2 bases and J by 1 base, with 14 bases left in between. The CDR3 is 16 residues long. CDR1 is SGHRS, CDR2 YFSETQ, per germline. The CDR3: CASSFNPGAGTDTQYF. Here the CDR3 DNA reads TGCGCCAGCAGCTTTAATCCGGGGGCAGGCACAGATACGCAGTATTTT.

The table lists this clonotype with a few counts. The chain joins TRBV20-1 to TRBJ2-3; 15 bases are a match to TRBD2. Trimming removed 5 bases from V and 4 bases from J; junction bases left unmatched: 7. Germline V lookup: CDR1 DFQATT, CDR2 SNEGSKA (reference sequence). This CDR3 has 16 amino acids. CDR3 coding DNA: TGCAGTGCTTCCCGGACTAGCGGGGGGGCCCCAGATACGCAGTATTTT. This gives the protein CSASRTSGGAPDTQYF.